This T cell receptor (beta chain) derives from a study of cytomegalovirus exposure and HLA in healthy donors. Overall study findings and caveats: Accurate predictions that matched the HLA-A and HLA-B alleles of most subjects were reportedly made from TCR beta sequences.

The PCR was carried out with 60 Vbeta primers and 13 Jbeta primers. Repertoires were generated with immunoSEQ multiplex PCR, while TCRdb's copy carries only in-frame clones and drops some. The profile covers under 200,000 clones, with over 80% appearing a single time and less than 1.6% taken by the ten largest. In regard to this clone: What it binds is unknown.

The CDR3 runs 14 residues. CDR1 and CDR2 from the germline V gene are LNHDA and SQIVND (reference sequence). V lost 5 bases and J lost 7, with 15 bases in between. This clonotype was obtained from a girl between 10 and 17 years old in good health and CMV-seropositive. Sequencing was performed on PBMCs. J is TRBJ2-1 and V is TRBV19, with a possible D match to TRBD2 (6 bases). CDR3 nucleotide sequence: TGTGCCAGTAGTCGAGGGGCTAGCGCAAATGAGCAGTTCTTC. Protein: CASSRGASANEQFF.